Following are 32 T cell receptor beta chains from one sample sequenced in a study of identical twins. TCRdb re-called the 5' RACE reads through MiXCR, storing one row per CDR3 protein. This table holds 1.5 million to 2 million distinct CDR3 sequences, under 35% found once. Sample: cord blood. Every receptor here comes from a newborn girl in good health.

This chain links TRBV11-2 with TRBJ1-1; 9 bases match TRBD1. J was trimmed by 6 bases and V by 1 base; bases with no gene match: 6. The CDR3 extends over 15 amino acids. CDR1 and CDR2 (germline): SGHAT, FQNNGV. The CDR3, as DNA: TGTGCCAGCAGCTTAGGACAGGGGGTAAAGGCTGAAGCTTTCTTT. This codes for CASSLGQGVKAEAFF.

This clonotype was counted a few times. The chain has TRBV18 and TRBJ2-1; 9 bases match TRBD2. The CDR3 has 15 residues. V shed 0 bases and J 7 bases; nucleotides not matched to a gene: 4. The germline gives CDR1 KGHSH, CDR2 LQKENI. The CDR3 bases are TGTGCCAGCTCACCACCTCTAGCGGGGCTGAATGAGCAGTTCTTC. It specifies CASSPPLAGLNEQFF.

Points on this clonotype: A junction boundary mismatches the germline segment, possibly from a read error. The V and J genes are TRBV27 and TRBJ2-3; 9 bases match TRBD2. The germline V gene has CDR1 MNHEY and CDR2 SMNVEV (reference sequence). The CDR3 length is 17 residues. The DNA of the CDR3 is TGTGCCAGCAGCCAACTGAGACTAGCGGACCACACAGATACGCGGTATTTT. This gives the protein CASSQLRLADHTDTRYF.

This clonotype was recorded at least ten times. The V call is TRBV12-3 or TRBV12-4, the J call TRBJ1-2; maybe TRBD1 (6 bases). With 3 bases removed from V and 6 bases from J, the gap between germline ends came to 11 bases. CDR3 length: 13 residues. CDR3: CASSFRAGDGYTF. CDR3 DNA sequence: TGTGCCAGCAGTTTTAGGGCAGGGGATGGCTACACCTTC.

The CDR3 here is CASSQVVQGNSPLHF. The CDR3 nucleotides read TGTGCCAGCAGCCAAGTCGTACAGGGTAATTCACCCCTCCACTTT. The V call is TRBV4-2, the J call TRBJ1-6, with D possibly TRBD1 on 6 matching bases. CDR3 size: 15 residues. Germline CDR1 LGHNA, CDR2 YNFKEQ. V dropped 1 base and J dropped 6 bases, with 10 bases sitting between them.

V is TRBV15 and J is TRBJ2-3; possibly TRBD2 for D (5 bases). CDR3 length equals 12 residues. The ends were cut back, 7 bases at V and 3 bases at J, with 8 bases in the middle. Germline V gene lookup returns CDR1 LNHNV and CDR2 YYDKDF (reference sequence). CDR3 DNA sequence: TGTGCCACCACCGGAGGAACAGATACGCAGTATTTT. It is translated as CATTGGTDTQYF.

This clonotype occurred many times. The CDR3 spells CSARGTVSTDTQYF. For the CDR3, the DNA is TGCAGTGCTAGAGGGACCGTTTCCACGGATACGCAGTATTTT. V and J are TRBV20-1 and TRBJ2-3; the D is unclear. The V and J ends lost 1 base and 6 bases respectively, with 14 bases between them. The CDR3 runs to 14 residues. Per germline, CDR1 DFQATT and CDR2 SNEGSKA (reference sequence).

This clonotype showed up just a few times. This rearrangement joins TRBV20-1 to TRBJ2-5; TRBD1 or TRBD2 may be the D gene (5 bases each). CDR1 is DFQATT, CDR2 SNEGSKA, per germline (reference sequence). CDR3 length equals 13 residues. Trimming pared 3 bases from V and 1 base from J, leaving 9 bases between. The CDR3 region has the DNA TGCAGTGCTAGTCTGGGGACCCAAGAGACCCAGTACTTC. This translates into CSASLGTQETQYF.

The chain is built from TRBV28 and TRBJ2-7; perhaps TRBD1 as D (6 bases). Trimming stripped 4 bases from V and 10 bases from J, with 14 bases between. There are 12 residues in the CDR3. Germline CDR1 and CDR2: MDHEN and SYDVKM. The CDR3 DNA sequence: TGTGCCAGCAGTTGGATTTGGGGACACCAGTACTTC. Its protein is CASSWIWGHQYF.

In regard to this clonotype: Germline and junction disagree at one end, which may indicate a read error. The chain recombines TRBV12-3 or TRBV12-4 with TRBJ1-1; D may be TRBD1 (5 bases). This CDR3 contains 14 residues. CDR3 in DNA: TGTGCCTGCAGTTCCTATTGGGGCAGGGAAGGAGCTTTCTTT. Encoded protein: CACSSYWGREGAFF.

This clonotype was observed a few times. This rearrangement joins TRBV27 to TRBJ2-7; the D gene is possibly TRBD1 (6 bases). This CDR3 is 13 amino acids long. V gave up 6 bases and J gave up 4 bases, with 13 bases separating them. Germline CDR1 is MNHEY and CDR2 is SMNVEV (reference sequence). The CDR3 coding sequence is TGTGCCAGCAGCCGCTATACAGGGTACGAGCAGTACTTC. It translates to CASSRYTGYEQYF.

This clonotype was picked up a small number of times. V is TRBV7-2 and J is TRBJ2-1; 13 bases map to TRBD2. The CDR3 is 17 residues long. The V and J ends lost 1 base and 2 bases, in that order; junction bases with no gene match: 2. From germline, CDR1 is SGHTA and CDR2 FQGNSA. CDR3 in DNA: TGTGCCAGCAGCTTAGTTGGGACTAGCGGGGCCTACAATGAGCAGTTCTTC. Amino acid sequence: CASSLVGTSGAYNEQFF.

The J gene is TRBJ1-2, the V gene TRBV5-4, with D possibly TRBD1 on 5 matching bases. Trimming took off 5 bases at V and 5 bases at J, with 10 bases between the two ends. CDR1 is SGHNT and CDR2 is YYREEE in the germline V gene (reference sequence). The CDR3 has 12 amino acids. The CDR3 DNA follows: TGTGCCAGCAGTAACGGGACGTATGGCTACACCTTC. As protein: CASSNGTYGYTF.

This clonotype was counted a few times. The V gene is TRBV6-5, the J gene TRBJ2-7; either TRBD1 or TRBD2 may fit D (7 bases each). Germline V lookup: CDR1 MNHEY, CDR2 SVGAGI. This CDR3 is built from 16 residues. Between the trimmed V and J ends, which lost 8 bases and 2 bases, there was a span of 22 bases. The CDR3 nucleotides read TGTGCCAGCGGCTACACAGGGGCTAGCGGTACCTACGAGCAGTACTTC. As protein: CASGYTGASGTYEQYF.

This clonotype was seen a few times. This chain joins TRBV11-2 and TRBJ1-2; D possibly corresponds to TRBD1 (6 bases). The CDR3 has 15 residues. The V end was cut by 5 bases, the J end by 5 bases, with 18 bases between. The germline gives CDR1 SGHAT, CDR2 FQNNGV. The CDR3 coding sequence is TGTGCCAGCAGCACTCCTTCACAGGGCTTTTATGGCTACACCTTC. Its protein is CASSTPSQGFYGYTF. The full variable domain, rest sourced from reference TRBV11-2 and TRBJ1-2, is EAGVAQSPRYKIIEKRQSVAFWCNPISGHATLYWYQQILGQGPKLLIQFQNNGVVDDSQLPKDRFSAERLKGVDSTLKIQPAKLEDSAVYLCASSTPSQGFYGYTFGSGTRLTVV.

V gene TRBV12-3 or TRBV12-4 combines with J gene TRBJ1-3; D might be TRBD1 (6 bases). Trimming took off 5 bases at V and 0 bases at J, with 14 bases between the two ends. CDR3 size: 16 residues. CDR3 in amino acids: CASSPPDRPSGNTIYF. CDR3 nucleotides: TGTGCCAGCAGTCCTCCCGACAGGCCCTCTGGAAACACCATATATTTT.

The chain combines TRBV10-3 with TRBJ2-7; 8 bases match TRBD1. The length of the CDR3 is 13 residues. The germline V gene encodes CDR1 ENHRY and CDR2 SYGVKD. Trimming took 7 bases from V and 1 from J; bases not matched to a gene: 3. For the CDR3, the DNA is TGTGCCATCACAGGGGGCGCGTCCTACGAGCAGTACTTC. It is translated as CAITGGASYEQYF.

The CDR3 here is CSPLLAGGLNEQFF. The DNA of the CDR3 is TGCAGTCCCTTACTAGCGGGAGGGTTGAATGAGCAGTTCTTC. The genes are TRBV20-1 and TRBJ2-1, with 13 bases lining up with TRBD2. Trimming at V came to 8 bases and at J to 7 bases, leaving 8 bases not matched to a gene. Germline V gene sequence: CDR1 DFQATT, CDR2 SNEGSKA (reference sequence). The CDR3 covers 14 residues.

The gene calls are TRBV7-9 and TRBJ2-7; possible D gene TRBD2, 6 bases. The germline V gene has CDR1 SEHNR and CDR2 FQNEAQ (reference sequence). This CDR3 has 15 amino acids. The V end was cut by 5 bases, the J end by 7 bases, with 21 bases between. CDR3 region: CASSPRVAVHNEQYF. The CDR3 bases are TGTGCCAGCAGCCCCCGAGTAGCGGTCCACAATGAGCAGTACTTC.

The J gene is TRBJ2-1, the V gene TRBV21-1; no DNA check was done on the table's D call, TRBD1. TRBV21-1 is tagged as a pseudogene. There are 22 residues in the CDR3. The CDR3 nucleotides read TGTGCCAGCAGCAAAGAGGGGGAGGCAGTAAGGCGGGCGCAGAGCTCCTACAATGAGCAGTTCTTC. Amino acid sequence: CASSKEGEAVRRAQSSYNEQFF.

In this sample, this clonotype turned up a few times. The chain is built from TRBV12-3 or TRBV12-4 and TRBJ1-5, with unresolved D. The ends were cut back, 2 bases at V and 3 bases at J, with 8 bases in the middle. This CDR3 has 14 residues. In DNA, the CDR3 is TGTGCCAGCAGTTTACTCCGTCTCAATCAGCCCCAGCATTTT. This sequence encodes CASSLLRLNQPQHF.

In its sample, this clonotype was seen once. The chain combines TRBV19 with TRBJ1-5; no clear D. The germline V gene has CDR1 LNHDA and CDR2 SQIVND (reference sequence). Trimming took 3 bases from V and 9 from J, leaving 15 bases between them. The CDR3 is made up of 14 amino acids. The CDR3 region has the DNA TGTGCCAGTAGTATCGGGTCTCTCCGCGGGCCCCAGCATTTT. Encoded protein: CASSIGSLRGPQHF.

The table lists this clonotype with a few counts. The rearrangement uses TRBV20-1 and TRBJ1-2; D is ambiguous. Germline V gene data show CDR1 as DFQATT and CDR2 as SNEGSKA (reference sequence). V lost 3 bases and J 7 bases, leaving 21 bases between the germline ends. The CDR3 has 15 amino acids. CDR3 DNA: TGCAGTGCTAGTAAAGAGGCGGGCGTATACTCTGGCTACACCTTC. Translating gives CSASKEAGVYSGYTF.

The genes are TRBV20-1 and TRBJ2-1, with TRBD2 identical over 8 bases. The germline gives CDR1 DFQATT, CDR2 SNEGSKA (reference sequence). With V trimmed by 6 bases and J by 0 bases, 16 bases remained unmatched. The CDR3 spans 18 residues. The DNA of the CDR3 is TGCAGTGCGAGGAAAGGTGGGCTAGCGGGTTTCTCCTACAATGAGCAGTTCTTC. Translated: CSARKGGLAGFSYNEQFF.

This clonotype was observed a few times. The rearrangement uses TRBV20-1 and TRBJ1-4; D is unclear. This CDR3 has 13 residues. Between the trimmed V and J ends, which lost 5 bases and 5 bases, there was a span of 12 bases. In germline, CDR1 is DFQATT, CDR2 SNEGSKA (reference sequence). Written as DNA, the CDR3 is TGCAGTGCTCCCGGGGTCCAAAATGAAAAACTGTTTTTT. Encoded protein: CSAPGVQNEKLFF.

A word on this clonotype: At one boundary the junction diverges from the germline segment, which might be a read error. This chain uses TRBV29-1 with TRBJ1-4; tentative D call: TRBD1 (6 bases). This CDR3 region has 18 residues. Per germline, CDR1 SQVTM and CDR2 ANQGSEA. DNA for the CDR3: TGCAGCGTTGACCGGCAGGGACAAAGCCCTCTTATAAATGAAAAACCGTTTTTT. It translates to CSVDRQGQSPLINEKPFF.

This chain joins TRBV4-1 and TRBJ1-4, with unresolved D. V lost 4 bases, J lost 0 bases, and 9 bases lay in between. This CDR3 comprises 15 residues. Germline V CDR1 and CDR2: MGHRA, YSYEKL. The CDR3, as DNA: TGCGCCAGCAGCCGAACATTTGCAACTAATGAAAAACTGTTTTTT. It codes for CASSRTFATNEKLFF.

The chain carries TRBV10-3 and TRBJ2-7, with 14 bases lining up with TRBD2. V gave up 6 bases and J gave up 0 bases; unmatched junction bases: 1. The CDR3 covers 15 residues. The germline V gene has CDR1 ENHRY and CDR2 SYGVKD. The CDR3 bases are TGTGCCATCAGGACTAGCGGGAGGGCCTCCTACGAGCAGTACTTC. It yields the protein CAIRTSGRASYEQYF.

J is TRBJ2-3 and V is TRBV3-1, with D hard to call. This CDR3 has 13 amino acids. Between the trimmed V and J ends, which lost 2 bases and 8 bases, there was a span of 11 bases. The germline V gene encodes CDR1 LGHDT and CDR2 YNNKEL (reference sequence). The CDR3 DNA is TGTGCCAGCAGCCAAACCCAGTTATTTACGCAGTATTTT. This encodes CASSQTQLFTQYF.

This chain joins TRBV3-1 and TRBJ1-5; perhaps TRBD1 as D (6 bases). CDR1 and CDR2 (germline): LGHDT, YNNKEL (reference sequence). V dropped 0 bases and J dropped 2 bases, with 11 bases sitting between them. The CDR3 loop spans 16 amino acids. DNA of the CDR3: TGTGCCAGCAGCCAAGAGGGCAGGGGCCGCAATCAGCCCCAGCATTTT. Translating gives CASSQEGRGRNQPQHF.

This clonotype turned up a few times. The CDR3 DNA sequence: TGCAGCGTTGAGAGGGGTGCTGAAGCTTTCTTT. The encoded protein is CSVERGAEAFF. The rearrangement joins TRBV29-1 to TRBJ1-1; D perhaps matches TRBD1 (5 bases). CDR3 length: 11 residues. The germline V and J ends were trimmed by 3 bases and 6 bases, with 8 bases remaining between them. CDR1 and CDR2 (germline): SQVTM, ANQGSEA.

This clonotype was observed a few times. The chain has TRBV4-2 and TRBJ2-7, with 9 bases that match TRBD2. CDR3 length: 16 residues. The V segment lost 3 bases and the J segment 5 bases; nucleotides outside the gene matches: 11. Germline loops: CDR1 LGHNA, CDR2 YNFKEQ. CDR3 DNA: TGTGCCAGCAGCCAGGCCTTGCTAGCGGGAAGGCACGAGCAGTACTTC. Translation gives CASSQALLAGRHEQYF.